In its sample, the clone carrying this T cell receptor (beta chain) was seen a few times. The antigen remains unidentified. This entry is derived from a study of T cell responses to AZD1222 COVID-19 vaccine. Findings and caveats of the study: Following two doses of AZD1222, Spike-specific TCR breadth and depth rose. Regions 160-218 and 743-854 dominated among vaccine-associated CD4 TCRs spanning spike. The sample set comprised mostly white British donors with more females, and clonal diversity was possibly underestimated.

Germline assignment: CDR1 LGHNA and CDR2 YNFKEQ. This CDR3 is built from 15 residues. The V end lost 8 bases, the J end lost 1 base, and 15 bases lay between the germline ends. The method was immunoSEQ multiplex PCR; TCRdb's version includes in-frame clones alone and lacks a portion of them. The profile shows some 69,000 clones, 80% of them singletons. Second-dose intervals near 4 or 12 weeks were combined. The chain joins TRBV4-2 to TRBJ1-5; D is possibly TRBD1 (6 bases). This sequence was found in an adult who received the AZD1222 COVID-19 vaccine. The starting material was peripheral blood, obtained 28 days after the second AZD1222 dose. CDR3 nucleotides: TGTGCCAGCCTCTCTTCCCAGGGGAGCAATCAGCCCCAGCATTTT. This translates into CASLSSQGSNQPQHF.